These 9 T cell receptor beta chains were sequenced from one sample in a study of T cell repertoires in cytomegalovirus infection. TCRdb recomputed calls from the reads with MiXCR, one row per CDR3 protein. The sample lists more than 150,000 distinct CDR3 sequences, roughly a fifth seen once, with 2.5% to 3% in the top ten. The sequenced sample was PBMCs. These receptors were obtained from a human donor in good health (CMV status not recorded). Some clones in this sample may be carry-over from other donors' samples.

In nucleotides, the CDR3 is TGCGCCAGCAGCTCCGGGAGTGCTGGAAACACCATATATTTT. This codes for CASSSGSAGNTIYF. The chain joins TRBV5-1 to TRBJ1-3; D call uncertain. This CDR3 is 14 amino acids long. V lost 3 bases, J lost 2 bases, and 9 bases lay in between. Per the germline V gene, CDR1 is SGHRS and CDR2 is YFSETQ.

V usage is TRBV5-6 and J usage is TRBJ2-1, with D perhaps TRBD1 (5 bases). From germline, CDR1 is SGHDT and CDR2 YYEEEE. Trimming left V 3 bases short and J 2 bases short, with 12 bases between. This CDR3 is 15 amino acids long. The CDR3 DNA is TGTGCCAGCAGCTACGGAAGGGGTGCCTACAATGAGCAGTTCTTC. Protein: CASSYGRGAYNEQFF.

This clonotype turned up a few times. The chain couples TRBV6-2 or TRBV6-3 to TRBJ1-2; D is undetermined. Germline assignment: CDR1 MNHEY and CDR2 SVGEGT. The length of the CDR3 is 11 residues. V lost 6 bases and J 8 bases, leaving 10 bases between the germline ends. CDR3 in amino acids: CASRISEGYTF. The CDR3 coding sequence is TGTGCCAGCAGAATATCGGAGGGCTACACCTTC.

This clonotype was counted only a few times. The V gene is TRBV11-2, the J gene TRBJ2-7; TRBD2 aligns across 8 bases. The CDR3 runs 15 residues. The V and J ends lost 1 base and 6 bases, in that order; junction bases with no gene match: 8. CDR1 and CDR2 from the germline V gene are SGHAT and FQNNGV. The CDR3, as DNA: TGTGCCAGCAGCTTAGTCCTGCGGGAGGTACCCGAGCAGTACTTC. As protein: CASSLVLREVPEQYF.

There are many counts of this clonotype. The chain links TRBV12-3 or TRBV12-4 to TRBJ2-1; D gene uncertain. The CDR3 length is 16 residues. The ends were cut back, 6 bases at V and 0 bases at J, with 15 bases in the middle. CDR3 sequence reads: CASSPSGPSSYNEQFF. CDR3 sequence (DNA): TGTGCCAGCAGCCCCTCGGGCCCCAGCTCCTACAATGAGCAGTTCTTC.

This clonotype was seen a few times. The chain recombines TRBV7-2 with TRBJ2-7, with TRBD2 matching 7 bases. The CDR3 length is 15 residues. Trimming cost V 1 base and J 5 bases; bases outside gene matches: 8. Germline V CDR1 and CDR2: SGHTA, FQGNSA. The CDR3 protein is CASSLVSGKLHEQYF. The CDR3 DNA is TGTGCCAGCAGCTTAGTAAGCGGGAAACTCCACGAGCAGTACTTC.

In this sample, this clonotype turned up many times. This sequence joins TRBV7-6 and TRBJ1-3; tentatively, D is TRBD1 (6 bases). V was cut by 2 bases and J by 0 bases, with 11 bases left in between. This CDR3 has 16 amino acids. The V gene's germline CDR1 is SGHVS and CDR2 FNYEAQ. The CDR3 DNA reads TGTGCCAGCAGCTTATATACAGGGAGCTCTGGAAACACCATATATTTT. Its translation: CASSLYTGSSGNTIYF.

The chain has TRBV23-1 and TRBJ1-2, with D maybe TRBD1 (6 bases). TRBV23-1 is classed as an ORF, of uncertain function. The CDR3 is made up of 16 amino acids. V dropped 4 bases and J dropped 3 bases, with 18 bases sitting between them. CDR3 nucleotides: TGCGCCAGCAGTCCGCCCCAGGGGCACCGACACTATGGCTACACCTTC. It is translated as CASSPPQGHRHYGYTF.

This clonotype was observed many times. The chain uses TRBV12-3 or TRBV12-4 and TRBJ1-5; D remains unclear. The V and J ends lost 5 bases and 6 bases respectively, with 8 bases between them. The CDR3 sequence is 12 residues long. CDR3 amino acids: CASSRASQPQHF. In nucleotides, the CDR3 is TGTGCCAGCAGTCGAGCCAGTCAGCCCCAGCATTTT.